This T cell receptor beta chain was identified during a study of T cells after yellow fever vaccination. Using its own MiXCR run on the 5' RACE reads, TCRdb lists one record per CDR3 protein. Of under 50,000 distinct CDR3 sequences in the sample, around 6.4% are singletons; the top ten hold less than 11%. General observations from the study: Reappearing after the booster were most of the clones from primary vaccination (less than 97% CD4, approximately 85% CD8). Few clonotypes appeared in both CD4 and CD8 compartments.

The length of the CDR3 is 14 residues. The V gene end was trimmed by 2 bases and the J gene end by 2 bases; junction bases not matched to a gene: 1. Per germline, CDR1 SGDLS and CDR2 YYNGEE. The receptor comes from a man younger than 45 who received the YFV17D yellow fever vaccine. The chain employs TRBV9 and TRBJ1-2, with 9 bases matching TRBD1. Sequencing used PBMCs, either bulk or a sorted T-cell subset (CD4+, CD8+, memory, or dextramer-sorted; not recorded which), obtained 45 days after the yellow fever booster vaccination. This CDR3 is CASSVGTGNYGYTF. The CDR3 nucleotides read TGTGCCAGCAGCGTCGGGACAGGGAACTATGGCTACACCTTC.